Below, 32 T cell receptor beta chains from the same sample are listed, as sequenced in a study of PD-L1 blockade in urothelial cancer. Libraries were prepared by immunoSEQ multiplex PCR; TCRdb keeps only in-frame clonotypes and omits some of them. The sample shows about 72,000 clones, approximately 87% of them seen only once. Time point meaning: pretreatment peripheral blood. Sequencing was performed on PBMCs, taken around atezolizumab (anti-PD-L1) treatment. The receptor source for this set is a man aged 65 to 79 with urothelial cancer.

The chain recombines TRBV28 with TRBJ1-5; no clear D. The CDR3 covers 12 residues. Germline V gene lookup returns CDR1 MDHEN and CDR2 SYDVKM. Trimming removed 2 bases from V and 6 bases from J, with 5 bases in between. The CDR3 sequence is CASSLMSQPQHF. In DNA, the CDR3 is TGTGCCAGCAGTTTAATGAGTCAGCCCCAGCATTTT.

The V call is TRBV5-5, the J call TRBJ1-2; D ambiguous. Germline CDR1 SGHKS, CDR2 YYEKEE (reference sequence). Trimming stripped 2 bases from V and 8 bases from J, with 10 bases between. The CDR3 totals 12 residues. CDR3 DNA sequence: TGTGCCAGCAGCTTCGATGTGCGCGGCTACACCTTC. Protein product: CASSFDVRGYTF.

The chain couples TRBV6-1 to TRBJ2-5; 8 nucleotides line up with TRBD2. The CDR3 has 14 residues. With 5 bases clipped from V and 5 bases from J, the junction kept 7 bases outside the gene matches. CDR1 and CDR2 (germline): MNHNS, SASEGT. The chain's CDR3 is CASSSGGVGETQYF. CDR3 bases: TGTGCCAGCAGTTCCGGGGGGGTAGGGGAGACCCAGTACTTC.

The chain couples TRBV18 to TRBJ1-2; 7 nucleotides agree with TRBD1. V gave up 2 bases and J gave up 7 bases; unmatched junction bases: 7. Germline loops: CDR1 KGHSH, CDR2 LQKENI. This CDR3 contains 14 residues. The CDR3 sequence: CASSPRQGDGGYTF. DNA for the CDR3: TGTGCCAGCTCACCAAGACAGGGTGACGGTGGCTACACCTTC.

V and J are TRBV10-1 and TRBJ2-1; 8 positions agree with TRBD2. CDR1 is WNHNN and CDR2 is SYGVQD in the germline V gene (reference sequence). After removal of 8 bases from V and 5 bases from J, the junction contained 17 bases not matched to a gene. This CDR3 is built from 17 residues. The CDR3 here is CASSPTSGRALDNEQFF. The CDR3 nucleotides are TGCGCCAGCTCCCCAACTAGCGGCCGCGCGCTTGACAATGAGCAGTTCTTC.

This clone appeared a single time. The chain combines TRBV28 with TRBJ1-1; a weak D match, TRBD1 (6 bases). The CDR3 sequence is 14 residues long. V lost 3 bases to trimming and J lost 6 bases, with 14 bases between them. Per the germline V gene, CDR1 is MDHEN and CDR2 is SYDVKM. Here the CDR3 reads CASSLVRGGAEAFF. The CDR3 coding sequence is TGTGCCAGCAGTTTGGTCAGGGGTGGGGCTGAAGCTTTCTTT.

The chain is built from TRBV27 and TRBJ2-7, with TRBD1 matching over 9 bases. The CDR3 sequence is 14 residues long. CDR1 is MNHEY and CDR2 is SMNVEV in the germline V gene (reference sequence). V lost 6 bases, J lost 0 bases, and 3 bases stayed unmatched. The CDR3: CASSTGGFSYEQYF. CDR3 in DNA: TGTGCCAGCAGCACAGGGGGCTTCTCCTACGAGCAGTACTTC.

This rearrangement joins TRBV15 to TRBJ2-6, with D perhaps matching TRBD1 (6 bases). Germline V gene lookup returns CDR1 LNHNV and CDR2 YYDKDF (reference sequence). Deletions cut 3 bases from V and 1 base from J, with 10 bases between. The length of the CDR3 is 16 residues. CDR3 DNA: TGTGCCACCAGCAGGAATCAGGGGTCTGGGGCCAACGTCCTGACTTTC. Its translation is CATSRNQGSGANVLTF. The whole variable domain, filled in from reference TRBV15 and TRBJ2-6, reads DAMVIQNPRYQVTQFGKPVTLSCSQTLNHNVMYWYQQKSSQAPKLLFHYYDKDFNNEADTPDNFQSRRPNTSFCFLDIRSPGLGDTAMYLCATSRNQGSGANVLTFGAGSRLTVL.

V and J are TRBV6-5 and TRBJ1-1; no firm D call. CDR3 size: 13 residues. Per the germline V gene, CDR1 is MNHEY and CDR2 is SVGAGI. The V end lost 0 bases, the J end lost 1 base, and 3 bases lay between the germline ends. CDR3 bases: TGTGCCAGCAGTTACTCCCGGAACACTGAAGCTTTCTTT. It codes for CASSYSRNTEAFF.

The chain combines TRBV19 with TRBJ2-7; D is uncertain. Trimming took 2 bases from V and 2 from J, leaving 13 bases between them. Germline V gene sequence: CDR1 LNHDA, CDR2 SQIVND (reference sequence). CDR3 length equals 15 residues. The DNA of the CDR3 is TGTGCCAGTAGTATAAGTTCGAGCCTAACCTACGAGCAGTACTTC. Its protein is CASSISSSLTYEQYF.

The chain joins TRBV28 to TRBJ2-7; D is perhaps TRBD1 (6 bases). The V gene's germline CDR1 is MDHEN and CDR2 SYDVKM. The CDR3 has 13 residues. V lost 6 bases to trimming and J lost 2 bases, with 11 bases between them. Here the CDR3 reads CASRTTGPYEQYF. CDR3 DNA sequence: TGTGCCAGCAGAACGACAGGACCCTACGAGCAGTACTTC.

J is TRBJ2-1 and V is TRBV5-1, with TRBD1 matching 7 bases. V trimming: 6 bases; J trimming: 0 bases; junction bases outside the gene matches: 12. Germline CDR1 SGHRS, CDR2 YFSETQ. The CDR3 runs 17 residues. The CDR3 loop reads CASNSRDSATSYNEQFF. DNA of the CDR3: TGCGCCAGCAATTCAAGGGACAGCGCGACCTCCTACAATGAGCAGTTCTTC.

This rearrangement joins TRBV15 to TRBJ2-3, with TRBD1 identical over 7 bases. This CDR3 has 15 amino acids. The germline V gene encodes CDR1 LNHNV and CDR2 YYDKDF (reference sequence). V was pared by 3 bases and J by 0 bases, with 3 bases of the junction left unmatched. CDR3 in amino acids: CATSRDRTSTDTQYF. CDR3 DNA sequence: TGTGCCACCAGCAGGGACAGGACCAGCACAGATACGCAGTATTTT.

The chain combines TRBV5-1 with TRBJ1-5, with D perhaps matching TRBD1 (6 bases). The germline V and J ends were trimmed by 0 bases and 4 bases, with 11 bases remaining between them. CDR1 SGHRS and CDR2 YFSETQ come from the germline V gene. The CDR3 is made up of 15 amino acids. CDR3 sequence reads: CASSLGQAPNQPQHF. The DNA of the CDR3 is TGCGCCAGCAGCTTGGGACAGGCTCCTAATCAGCCCCAGCATTTT.

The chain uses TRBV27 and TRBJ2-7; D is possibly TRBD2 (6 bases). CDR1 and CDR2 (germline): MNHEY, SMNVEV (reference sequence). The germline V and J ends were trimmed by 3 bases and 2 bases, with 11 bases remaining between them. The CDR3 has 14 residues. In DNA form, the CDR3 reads TGTGCCAGCAGTTTGGGCGGGGTGACCTACGAGCAGTACTTC. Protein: CASSLGGVTYEQYF.

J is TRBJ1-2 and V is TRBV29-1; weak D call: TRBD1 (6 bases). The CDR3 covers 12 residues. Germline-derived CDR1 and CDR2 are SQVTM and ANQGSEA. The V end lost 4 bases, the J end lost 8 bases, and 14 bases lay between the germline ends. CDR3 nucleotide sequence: TGCAGCGTTGCCCGATCAGGGGCAGGCTACACCTTC. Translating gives CSVARSGAGYTF.

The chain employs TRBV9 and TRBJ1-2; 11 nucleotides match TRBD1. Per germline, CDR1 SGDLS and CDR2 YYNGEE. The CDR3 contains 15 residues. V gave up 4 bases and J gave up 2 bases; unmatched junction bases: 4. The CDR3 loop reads CASSHGQGANYGYTF. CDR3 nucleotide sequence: TGTGCCAGCAGCCATGGACAGGGGGCGAACTATGGCTACACCTTC.

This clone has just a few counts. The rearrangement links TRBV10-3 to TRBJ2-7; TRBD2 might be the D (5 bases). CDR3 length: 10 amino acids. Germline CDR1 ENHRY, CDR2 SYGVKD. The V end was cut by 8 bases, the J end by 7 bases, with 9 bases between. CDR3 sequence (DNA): TGTGCCATCGGACCGGGGGAGCAGTACTTC. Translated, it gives CAIGPGEQYF.

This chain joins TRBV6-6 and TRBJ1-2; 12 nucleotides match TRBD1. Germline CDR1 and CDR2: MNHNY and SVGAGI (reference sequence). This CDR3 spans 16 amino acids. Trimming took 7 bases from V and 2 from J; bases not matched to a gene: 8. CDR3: CASTPGQGATNYGYTF. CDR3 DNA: TGTGCCAGCACTCCGGGACAGGGGGCGACCAACTATGGCTACACCTTC.

The CDR3 here is CASSPGGVVGEQYF. For the CDR3, the DNA is TGTGCCAGCAGCCCGGGGGGGGTTGTAGGGGAGCAGTACTTC. The chain combines TRBV7-8 with TRBJ2-7, with 8 positions matching TRBD2. This CDR3 is built from 14 residues. Germline V gene lookup returns CDR1 SGHVS and CDR2 FQNEAQ. Trimming cost V 5 bases and J 7 bases; bases outside gene matches: 10.

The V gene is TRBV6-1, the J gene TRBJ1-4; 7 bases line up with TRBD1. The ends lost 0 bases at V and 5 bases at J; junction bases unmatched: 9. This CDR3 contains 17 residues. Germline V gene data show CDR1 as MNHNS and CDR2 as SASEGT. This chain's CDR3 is CASSEAPGQTKNEKLFF. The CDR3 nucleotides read TGTGCCAGCAGTGAAGCCCCGGGACAGACTAAAAATGAAAAACTGTTTTTT.

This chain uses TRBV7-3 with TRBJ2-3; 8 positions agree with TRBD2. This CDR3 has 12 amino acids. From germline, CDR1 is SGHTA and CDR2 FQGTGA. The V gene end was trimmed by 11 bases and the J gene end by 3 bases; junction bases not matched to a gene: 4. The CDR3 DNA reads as TGTGCCTCAGCGGGAGAGACAGATACGCAGTATTTT. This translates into CASAGETDTQYF.

The CDR3 is CASSLLQGATEAFF. The CDR3 DNA reads as TGTGCCAGCAGTTTGTTACAGGGGGCCACTGAAGCTTTCTTT. This chain joins TRBV28 and TRBJ1-1, with TRBD1 matching 9 bases. Trimming removed 3 bases from V and 4 bases from J; junction bases left unmatched: 3. The CDR3 consists of 14 residues. The germline V gene encodes CDR1 MDHEN and CDR2 SYDVKM.

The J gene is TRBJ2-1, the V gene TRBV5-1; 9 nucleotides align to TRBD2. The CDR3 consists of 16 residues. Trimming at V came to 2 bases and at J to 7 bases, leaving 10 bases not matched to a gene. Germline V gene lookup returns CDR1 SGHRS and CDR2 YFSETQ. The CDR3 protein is CASSFGSGRGVNEQFF. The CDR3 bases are TGCGCCAGCAGCTTCGGTAGCGGGAGAGGAGTTAATGAGCAGTTCTTC.

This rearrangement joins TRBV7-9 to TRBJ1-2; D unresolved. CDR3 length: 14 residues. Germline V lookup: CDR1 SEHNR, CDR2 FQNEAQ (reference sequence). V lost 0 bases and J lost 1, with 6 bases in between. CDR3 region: CASSLAGLNYGYTF. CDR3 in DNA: TGTGCCAGCAGCTTAGCTGGACTTAACTATGGCTACACCTTC.

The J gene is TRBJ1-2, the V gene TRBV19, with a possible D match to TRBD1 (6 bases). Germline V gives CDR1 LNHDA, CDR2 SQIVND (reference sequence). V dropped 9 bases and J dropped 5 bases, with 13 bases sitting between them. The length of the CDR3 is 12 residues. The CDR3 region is CASPGQNYGYTF. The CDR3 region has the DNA TGTGCCAGCCCGGGACAAAATTATGGCTACACCTTC.

The CDR3 loop reads CASSFGQGKQPQHF. CDR3 in DNA: TGTGCCAGCAGTTTCGGGCAGGGGAAGCAGCCCCAGCATTTT. The chain has TRBV28 and TRBJ1-5; D perhaps matches TRBD1 (6 bases). The CDR3 totals 14 residues. Trimming shortened V by 3 bases and J by 7 bases, and 13 bases separated the two germline ends. CDR1 and CDR2 from the germline V gene are MDHEN and SYDVKM.

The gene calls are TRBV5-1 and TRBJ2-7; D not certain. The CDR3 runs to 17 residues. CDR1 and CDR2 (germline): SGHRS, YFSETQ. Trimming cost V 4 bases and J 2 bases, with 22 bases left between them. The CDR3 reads CASSPSTGPLPTYEQYF. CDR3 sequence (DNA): TGCGCCAGCAGCCCCTCGACGGGTCCGCTACCAACCTACGAGCAGTACTTC.

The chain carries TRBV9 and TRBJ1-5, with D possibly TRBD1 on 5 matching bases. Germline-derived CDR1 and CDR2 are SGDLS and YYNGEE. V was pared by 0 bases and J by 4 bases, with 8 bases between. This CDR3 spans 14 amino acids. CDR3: CASSVDGGNQPQHF. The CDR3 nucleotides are TGTGCCAGCAGCGTAGACGGGGGAAATCAGCCCCAGCATTTT. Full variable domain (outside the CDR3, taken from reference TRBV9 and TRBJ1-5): DSGVTQTPKHLITATGQRVTLRCSPRSGDLSVYWYQQSLDQGLQFLIQYYNGEERAKGNILERFSAQQFPDLHSELNLSSLELGDSALYFCASSVDGGNQPQHFGDGTRLSIL.

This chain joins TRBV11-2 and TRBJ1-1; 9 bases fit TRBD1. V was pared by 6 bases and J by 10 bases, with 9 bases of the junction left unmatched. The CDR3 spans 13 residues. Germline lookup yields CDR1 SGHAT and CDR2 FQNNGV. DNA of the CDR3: TGTGCCAGCAGGGTAACAGGGGGCGCAGGAGCTTTCTTT. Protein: CASRVTGGAGAFF. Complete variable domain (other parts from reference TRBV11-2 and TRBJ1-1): EAGVAQSPRYKIIEKRQSVAFWCNPISGHATLYWYQQILGQGPKLLIQFQNNGVVDDSQLPKDRFSAERLKGVDSTLKIQPAKLEDSAVYLCASRVTGGAGAFFGQGTRLTVV.

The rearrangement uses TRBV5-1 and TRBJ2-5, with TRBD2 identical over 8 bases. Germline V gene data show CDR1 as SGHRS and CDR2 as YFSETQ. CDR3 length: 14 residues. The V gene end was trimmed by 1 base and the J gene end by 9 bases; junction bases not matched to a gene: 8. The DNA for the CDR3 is TGCGCCAGCAGCTTGTCAAGCGGGAGCACTCCCCAGTACTTC. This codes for CASSLSSGSTPQYF.

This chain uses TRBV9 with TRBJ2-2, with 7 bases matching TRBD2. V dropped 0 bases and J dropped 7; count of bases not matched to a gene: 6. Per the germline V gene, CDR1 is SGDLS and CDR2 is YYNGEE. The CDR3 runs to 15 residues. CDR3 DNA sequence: TGTGCCAGCAGCGTAGGGGGAGGGCTAGGCGGGGAGCTGTTTTTT. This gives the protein CASSVGGGLGGELFF.